This T cell receptor beta chain was recovered during a study of blood T cell repertoires in COVID-19. At the level of the study: Acute and convalescent COVID-19 specimens originated in the United States, Italy and Spain.

TCRdb's table, derived via immunoSEQ multiplex PCR, lists solely in-frame clones and lacks some. The sample lists about 25,000 clones, 90% to 95% occurring once. The CDR3 spans 18 residues. J was trimmed by 1 base and V by 4 bases; bases with no gene match: 9. Per the germline V gene, CDR1 is SNHLY and CDR2 is FYNNEI. The chain joins TRBV2 to TRBJ2-5; TRBD2 matches 13 bases. This TCR was sampled from a human donor with active COVID-19. The donor label of this sample is uncertain. The sequenced sample consisted of peripheral blood. The CDR3 DNA is TGTGCCAGCAGTGTGACTAGCGGGGGGCCTATCTCCCAAGAGACCCAGTACTTC. Translation gives CASSVTSGGPISQETQYF.